This entry lists 18 T cell receptor beta chains sequenced from one sample in a study of Ad26.COV2.S vaccination and SARS-CoV-2 variants. Method: immunoSEQ multiplex PCR; TCRdb's copy keeps in-frame clones and lacks some. The sample contains more than 350,000 clones, 80% to 95% of which appear only once. Treatment described: roughly 19 received Ad26.COV2.S at low or high dose, single or two shots; 5 received placebo; per-sample allocation not given. Specimen acquisition occurred on day 63 following the initial vaccine or placebo injection. Sample: peripheral blood, taken in a trial of Ad26.COV2.S vaccine versus placebo. These receptors came from a person between 18 and 59 years old who received the Ad26.COV2.S COVID-19 vaccine or a placebo.

The CDR3 spells CASSQGSGVGYTF. CDR3 coding DNA: TGTGCCAGCAGCCAAGGGTCAGGGGTCGGCTACACCTTC. This chain links TRBV11-3 with TRBJ1-2; D perhaps matches TRBD1 (6 bases). The CDR3 has 13 amino acids. The ends were cut back, 5 bases at V and 8 bases at J, with 15 bases in the middle. Germline V gene sequence: CDR1 SGHNT, CDR2 YENEEA.

The gene calls are TRBV7-3 and TRBJ1-1; no reliable D call. The germline V and J ends were trimmed by 3 bases and 0 bases, with 5 bases remaining between them. From germline, CDR1 is SGHTA and CDR2 FQGTGA. The CDR3 has 13 residues. The DNA for the CDR3 is TGTGCCAGCAGCTTGACCATGAACACTGAAGCTTTCTTT. Protein sequence: CASSLTMNTEAFF.

This clone was counted once. V usage is TRBV20-1 and J usage is TRBJ2-1, with a possible D match to TRBD1 (6 bases). CDR1 and CDR2 (germline): DFQATT, SNEGSKA (reference sequence). Trimming took off 6 bases at V and 4 bases at J, with 16 bases between the two ends. The CDR3 length is 14 residues. DNA for the CDR3: TGCAGTGCGAGTAGGGGGATTAGGTACAATGAGCAGTTCTTC. It translates to CSASRGIRYNEQFF.

This chain connects TRBV10-3 to TRBJ2-7; D could derive from TRBD1 or TRBD2 (5 bases each). In germline, CDR1 is ENHRY, CDR2 SYGVKD. This CDR3 has 12 amino acids. V lost 3 bases to trimming and J lost 6 bases, with 9 bases between them. The CDR3 sequence is CAISERGPEQYF. The CDR3 nucleotides are TGTGCCATCAGTGAAAGGGGACCCGAGCAGTACTTC.

The J gene is TRBJ2-6, the V gene TRBV18; 9 positions match TRBD1. The CDR3 is 15 residues long. V shed 2 bases, J shed 7 bases, and the junction held 3 bases outside the gene matches. Germline values: CDR1 KGHSH, CDR2 LQKENI. The CDR3 DNA is TGTGCCAGCTCACCAACAGGGGGCGTAGCCAACGTCCTGACTTTC. Encoded protein: CASSPTGGVANVLTF.

V is TRBV18 and J is TRBJ2-7; D not resolved. With 7 bases removed from V and 0 bases from J, the gap between germline ends came to 10 bases. The CDR3 is 13 amino acids. Germline-derived CDR1 and CDR2 are KGHSH and LQKENI. The CDR3 nucleotides read TGTGCCAGCTTGACGGAGAGCTCCTACGAGCAGTACTTC. This translates into CASLTESSYEQYF.

The chain combines TRBV6-6 with TRBJ2-7, with D maybe TRBD2 (6 bases). Germline CDR1 reads MNHNY; CDR2 reads SVGAGI (reference sequence). The CDR3 is 14 amino acids. Trimming took off 0 bases at V and 1 base at J, with 7 bases between the two ends. The CDR3 DNA follows: TGTGCCAGCAGTTACTCGGGGGGATCCTACGAGCAGTACTTC. Translation gives CASSYSGGSYEQYF.

In this sample, this clone turned up once. The chain links TRBV19 to TRBJ1-4; D unresolved. V was clipped by 4 bases and J by 0 bases, with 6 bases between them. The CDR3 covers 14 residues. Per the germline V gene, CDR1 is LNHDA and CDR2 is SQIVND (reference sequence). The CDR3 region has the DNA TGTGCCAGTAGTAGGACCTCAACTAATGAAAAACTGTTTTTT. This encodes CASSRTSTNEKLFF.

This chain links TRBV5-5 with TRBJ1-1; weak D call: TRBD1 (5 bases). The V gene lost 7 bases and the J gene lost 4 bases, with 14 bases spanning the gap. CDR3 length: 13 residues. The germline gives CDR1 SGHKS, CDR2 YYEKEE (reference sequence). CDR3 in amino acids: CASFFEGSTEAFF. The CDR3, as DNA: TGTGCCAGCTTCTTTGAGGGGAGCACTGAAGCTTTCTTT.

J is TRBJ1-2 and V is TRBV30; TRBD1 might be the D (5 bases). CDR3 size: 14 residues. Germline-derived CDR1 and CDR2 are GTSNPN and SVGIG (reference sequence). The V end lost 1 base, the J end lost 4 bases, and 13 bases lay between the germline ends. CDR3 coding DNA: TGTGCCTGGAGTGGGCAGGGTCGATCCTATGGCTACACCTTC. This sequence encodes CAWSGQGRSYGYTF.

The genes are TRBV30 and TRBJ2-7; 8 bases are a match to TRBD2. J gave up 4 bases and V 8 bases, and 7 bases lay outside the gene matches. In germline, CDR1 is GTSNPN, CDR2 SVGIG (reference sequence). The CDR3 is 12 amino acids. For the CDR3, the DNA is TGTGCCGTCACTAGCGGAGCTTACGAGCAGTACTTC. Translation: CAVTSGAYEQYF.

The CDR3 DNA is TGTGCCAGCAGCCTGCACGCGGGGCAGTACTTC. It specifies CASSLHAGQYF. The rearrangement joins TRBV7-9 to TRBJ2-7; weak D call: TRBD2 (5 bases). The CDR3 has 11 residues. V was trimmed by 5 bases and J by 9 bases, leaving 11 bases between them. Germline V gene data show CDR1 as SEHNR and CDR2 as FQNEAQ (reference sequence).

The table lists this clone with a few counts. The chain links TRBV6-2 or TRBV6-3 to TRBJ2-5; 10 bases are a match to TRBD2. J was trimmed by 5 bases and V by 0 bases; bases with no gene match: 6. The CDR3 extends over 16 amino acids. CDR1 is MNHEY and CDR2 is SVGEGT in the germline V gene. CDR3 sequence reads: CASSYSRLAGMETQYF. The DNA of the CDR3 is TGTGCCAGCAGTTACTCTAGACTAGCGGGCATGGAGACCCAGTACTTC.

The chain links TRBV28 to TRBJ1-3; tentative D call: TRBD1 (5 bases). The CDR3 covers 16 residues. Per the germline V gene, CDR1 is MDHEN and CDR2 is SYDVKM. The ends were cut back, 2 bases at V and 4 bases at J, with 15 bases in the middle. The CDR3 region is CASSLGAQGSGNTIYF. The CDR3 region has the DNA TGTGCCAGCAGTTTAGGAGCTCAGGGTTCAGGAAACACCATATATTTT.

The chain carries TRBV6-2 or TRBV6-3 and TRBJ2-5; TRBD2 matches 8 bases. The CDR3 sequence is 20 residues long. Germline V CDR1 and CDR2: MNHEY, SVGEGT. With V trimmed by 5 bases and J by 3 bases, 23 bases remained unmatched. CDR3 nucleotide sequence: TGTGCCAGCAGTACCGGGGGGGCCCCGCGGGACAAACATAGAAAAGAGACCCAGTACTTC. As protein: CASSTGGAPRDKHRKETQYF.

The J gene is TRBJ2-1, the V gene TRBV6-5; D is ambiguous. V was trimmed by 5 bases and J by 1 base, leaving 6 bases between them. In germline, CDR1 is MNHEY, CDR2 SVGAGI. The CDR3 sequence is 13 residues long. As DNA, the CDR3 is TGTGCCAGCAGTAGCCAATCCTACAATGAGCAGTTCTTC. This sequence encodes CASSSQSYNEQFF.

The genes are TRBV7-9 and TRBJ1-1; TRBD1 aligns across 12 bases. The CDR3 length is 17 residues. Germline CDR1 SEHNR, CDR2 FQNEAQ (reference sequence). The trim removed 5 bases at V and 2 bases at J, leaving 9 bases unmatched. CDR3 protein: CASSPGGQGARNTEAFF. CDR3 coding DNA: TGTGCCAGCAGCCCAGGGGGACAGGGGGCAAGAAACACTGAAGCTTTCTTT.

The chain has TRBV6-5 and TRBJ2-1; the D gene is possibly TRBD2 (5 bases). The ends were cut back, 4 bases at V and 0 bases at J, with 13 bases in the middle. Germline V CDR1 and CDR2: MNHEY, SVGAGI. The CDR3 loop spans 16 amino acids. The DNA for the CDR3 is TGTGCCAGCAGTTTCCTCAGCGGAAACTCCTACAATGAGCAGTTCTTC. Amino acids: CASSFLSGNSYNEQFF.